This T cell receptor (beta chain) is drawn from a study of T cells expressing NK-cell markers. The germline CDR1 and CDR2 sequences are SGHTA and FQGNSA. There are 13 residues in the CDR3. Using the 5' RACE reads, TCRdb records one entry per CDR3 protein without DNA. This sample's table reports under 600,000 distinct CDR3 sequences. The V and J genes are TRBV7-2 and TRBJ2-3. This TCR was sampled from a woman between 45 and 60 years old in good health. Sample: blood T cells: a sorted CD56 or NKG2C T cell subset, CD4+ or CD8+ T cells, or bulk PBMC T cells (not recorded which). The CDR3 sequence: CASSPPETDTQYF. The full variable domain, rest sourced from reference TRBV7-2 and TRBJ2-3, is GAGVSQSPSNKVTEKGKDVELRCDPISGHTALYWYRQSLGQGLEFLIYFQGNSAPDKSGLPSDRFSAERTGGSVSTLTIQRTQQEDSAVYLCASSPPETDTQYFGPGTRLTVL.